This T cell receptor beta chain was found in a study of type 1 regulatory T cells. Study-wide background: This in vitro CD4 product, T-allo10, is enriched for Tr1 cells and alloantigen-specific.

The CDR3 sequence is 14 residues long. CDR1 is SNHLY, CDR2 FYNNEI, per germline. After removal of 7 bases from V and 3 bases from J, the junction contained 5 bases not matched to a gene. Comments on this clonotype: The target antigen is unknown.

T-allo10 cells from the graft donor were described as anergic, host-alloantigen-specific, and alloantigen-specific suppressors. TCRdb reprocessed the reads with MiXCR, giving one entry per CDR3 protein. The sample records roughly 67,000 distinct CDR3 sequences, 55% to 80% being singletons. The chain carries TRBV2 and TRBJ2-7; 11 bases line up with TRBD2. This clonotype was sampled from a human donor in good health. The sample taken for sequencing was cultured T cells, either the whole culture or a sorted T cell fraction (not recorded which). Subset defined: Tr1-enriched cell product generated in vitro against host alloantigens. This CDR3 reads CASKPGTSGYEQYF. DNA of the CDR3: TGTGCCAGCAAACCCGGGACTAGCGGCTACGAGCAGTACTTC.